Listed below are T cell receptor beta chains from one sample, sequenced in a study of blood T cell repertoires in COVID-19. Some clones are missing from TCRdb's copy, which holds only in-frame ones; the method was immunoSEQ multiplex PCR. The sample has some 190,000 clones, about 91% seen once. The sequenced material came from peripheral blood. Receptors were obtained from a man between 18 and 29 years old with active or convalescent COVID-19. Each CDR3 is given with its conserved first and last residue. A D gene is named only where the DNA matches it firmly. A clone size is listed for some rows: how often the clone was seen (once, few, many), or a class if it is expanded.

size	V	D	J	DNA	CDR3
-	TRBV25-1	-	TRBJ1-3	TGTGCCAGCAGCTTAACTATCTCTGGAAACACCATATATTTT	CASSLTISGNTIYF
-	TRBV5-1	TRBD2	TRBJ2-1	TGCGCCAGCAGCTTGACAACTAGCGGGAGGGCGAGCTCCTACAATGAGCAGTTCTTC	CASSLTTSGRASSYNEQFF
-	TRBV19	-	TRBJ2-2	TGTGCCAGTAGTACTACTCCGGGACTGATTACCGGGGAGCTGTTTTTT	CASSTTPGLITGELFF
-	TRBV19	TRBD2	TRBJ2-1	TGTGCCAGTAGCGAGCGGGGCTTCGGTGAGCAGTTCTTC	CASSERGFGEQFF
-	TRBV5-4	-	TRBJ2-3	TGTGCCAGCAGCCCCCAGGGAGGGGGAGGCACAGATACGCAGTATTTT	CASSPQGGGGTDTQYF
few	TRBV6-1	-	TRBJ1-6	TGTGCCAGCAGTGAAGCCCCGGGAGGGGCGGATTCACCCCTCCACTTT	CASSEAPGGADSPLHF
-	TRBV5-1	-	TRBJ2-2	TGCGCCAGCAGTTCCACTCTGGGACTCTCGAACACCGGGGAGCTGTTTTTT	CASSSTLGLSNTGELFF
-	TRBV11-1	-	TRBJ2-1	TGTGCCAGCAGCCCCCGGGTACGCTCCTACAATGAGCAGTTCTTC	CASSPRVRSYNEQFF
once	TRBV18	TRBD1	TRBJ1-1	TGTGCCAGCTCACCCTGGACAGGGAGCCCGAACACTGAAGCTTTCTTT	CASSPWTGSPNTEAFF
-	TRBV27	TRBD1	TRBJ2-3	TGTGCCAGCAGTTTATTCCTCGGTGGACAGGTCGGGACCACAGATACGCAGTATTTT	CASSLFLGGQVGTTDTQYF
once	TRBV6-5	-	TRBJ1-2	TGTGCCAGCGTCGGCGGTTATGGCTACACCTTC	CASVGGYGYTF
once	TRBV6-4	TRBD2	TRBJ2-1	TGTGCCAGCAGTGGGGGGACTAGCGCCAATGAGCAGTTCTTC	CASSGGTSANEQFF
-	TRBV7-9	-	TRBJ1-2	TGTGCCAGCCGGTTGGGGACACCAGACAGCTACACCTTC	CASRLGTPDSYTF
-	TRBV27	-	TRBJ1-5	TGTGCCAGCAGTCCGCAGGAGGTGGGCAATCAGCCCCAGCATTTT	CASSPQEVGNQPQHF
-	TRBV7-6	TRBD1	TRBJ2-1	TGTGCCAGCAGCCAAAGGGGACAGGGCGAATTCCATGAGCAGTTCTTC	CASSQRGQGEFHEQFF
-	TRBV28	-	TRBJ2-7	TGTGCCAGCAGCCGTACCTACGAGCAGTACTTC	CASSRTYEQYF
-	TRBV7-6	-	TRBJ2-7	TGTGCCAGCAGCCGTGGAGAAGATAACTACGAGCAGTACTTC	CASSRGEDNYEQYF
-	TRBV7-2	-	TRBJ2-2	TGTGCCAGCAGCCAAGAGGCGATCAAAAGCGGGGAGCTGTTTTTT	CASSQEAIKSGELFF
-	TRBV6-6	-	TRBJ1-2	TGTGCCAGCAGCCCTGAATCAGGGTCTCCGGGCTACACCTTC	CASSPESGSPGYTF
-	TRBV6-1	-	TRBJ1-2	TGTGCCAGCAGTGAAGGCCCGCGGGGCTACACCTTC	CASSEGPRGYTF
-	TRBV19	-	TRBJ1-1	TGTGCCAGTAGCCCCCAGCAGGGATTCGCTGAAGCTTTCTTT	CASSPQQGFAEAFF
-	TRBV28	-	TRBJ2-6	TGTGCAGCGGAGACCCCAGCTGGGGCCAACGTCCTGACTTTC	CAAETPAGANVLTF
-	TRBV7-6	-	TRBJ2-1	TGTGCCAGCAGCTTAGAGGGGTCGGGACTTATCTTCTTC	CASSLEGSGLIFF
-	TRBV10-3	TRBD2	TRBJ2-7	TGTGCCATCAGTGAGGGACTAGCGGGAGGGCCAAGAGGTTACGAGCAGTACTTC	CAISEGLAGGPRGYEQYF